The 3 T cell receptor beta chains below all came from one sample that was sequenced in a study of T cell responses to AZD1222 COVID-19 vaccine. Produced via immunoSEQ multiplex PCR; TCRdb's table is partial and in-frame only. The profile shows approximately 180,000 clones, 90% of them singletons. The sample in question was peripheral blood, obtained on day 0 of AZD1222 vaccination. The source is an adult in good health.

This clone has just one count. CDR3 nucleotides: TGTGCCAGCAGTTCCTCCGGGGACCAGCCCCAGCATTTT. It specifies CASSSSGDQPQHF. The chain recombines TRBV12-3 or TRBV12-4 with TRBJ1-5; D perhaps matches TRBD1 (5 bases). The CDR3 length is 13 residues. V lost 4 bases and J 7 bases, leaving 11 bases between the germline ends.

This chain links TRBV5-8 with TRBJ2-3; the D gene is possibly TRBD1 (6 bases). This CDR3 comprises 14 residues. Trimming stripped 2 bases from V and 2 bases from J, with 9 bases between. Germline V gene lookup returns CDR1 SGHTS and CDR2 YDEGEE. The CDR3 spells CASSLGQHTDTQYF. CDR3 nucleotide sequence: TGTGCCAGCAGCTTAGGACAGCACACAGATACGCAGTATTTT.

The chain carries TRBV29-1 and TRBJ2-3, with 10 bases aligning to TRBD2. From germline, CDR1 is SQVTM and CDR2 ANQGSEA. The CDR3 runs 17 residues. J gave up 1 base and V 4 bases, and 11 bases lay outside the gene matches. CDR3 coding DNA: TGCAGCGTTGTGCGACTAGCGGGTTCGAGGGGCACAGATACGCAGTATTTT. This encodes CSVVRLAGSRGTDTQYF.